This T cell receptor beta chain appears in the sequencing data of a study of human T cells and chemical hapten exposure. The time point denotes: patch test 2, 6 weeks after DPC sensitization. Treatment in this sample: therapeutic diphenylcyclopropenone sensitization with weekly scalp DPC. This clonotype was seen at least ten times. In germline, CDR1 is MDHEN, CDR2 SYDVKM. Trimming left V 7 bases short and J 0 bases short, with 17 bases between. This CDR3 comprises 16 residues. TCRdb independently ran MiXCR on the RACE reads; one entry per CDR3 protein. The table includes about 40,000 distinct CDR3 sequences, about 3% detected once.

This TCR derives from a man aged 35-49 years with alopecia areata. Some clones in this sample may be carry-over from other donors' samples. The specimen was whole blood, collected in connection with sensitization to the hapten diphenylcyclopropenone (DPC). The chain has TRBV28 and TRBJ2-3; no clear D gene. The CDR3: CASNEPRGASTDTQYF. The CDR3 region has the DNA TGTGCCAGCAACGAACCCAGAGGAGCTAGCACAGATACGCAGTATTTT.